The rows below give T cell receptor beta chains drawn from one sample of a study of cytomegalovirus exposure and HLA in healthy donors. Profiled with immunoSEQ multiplex PCR; TCRdb holds only in-frame clones, not every one. The sample has about 250,000 clones, roughly 84% seen once; the top ten hold more than 10%. Sequenced sample: PBMCs. The source is a man between 18 and 35 years old in good health and CMV-seropositive. The CDR3 runs from the conserved cysteine through the conserved F or W. D genes are given only for firm matches. Where a row states a size, it is once, few, many or the class of an expanded clone; other rows omit it.

V: TRBV4-1; D: TRBD2; J: TRBJ2-1; size: .; CDR3: CASSQDETSDEQFF; DNA: TGCGCCAGCAGCCAAGATGAGACTAGCGATGAGCAGTTCTTC
V: TRBV27; D: .; J: TRBJ2-1; size: once; CDR3: CATSPDSPYNEQFF; DNA: TGTGCGACCTCCCCGGACTCCCCGTACAATGAGCAGTTCTTC
V: TRBV27; D: TRBD1; J: TRBJ1-5; size: .; CDR3: CASSPDRGGQPQHF; DNA: TGTGCCAGCAGTCCAGACAGGGGCGGTCAGCCCCAGCATTTT
V: TRBV28; D: TRBD1; J: TRBJ1-2; size: .; CDR3: CASSFQGARGYTF; DNA: TGTGCCAGCAGTTTCCAGGGGGCGCGGGGCTACACCTTC
V: TRBV6-5; D: TRBD1; J: TRBJ1-2; size: .; CDR3: CASSLTGGWNYGYTF; DNA: TGTGCCAGCAGCCTGACAGGGGGCTGGAACTATGGCTACACCTTC
V: TRBV27; D: TRBD1; J: TRBJ1-2; size: few; CDR3: CASSPGTGYGYTF; DNA: TGTGCCAGCAGTCCCGGGACAGGCTATGGCTACACCTTC
V: TRBV9; D: .; J: TRBJ2-3; size: .; CDR3: CASSAQSGTDTQYF; DNA: TGTGCCAGCAGCGCCCAGTCTGGAACAGATACGCAGTATTTT
V: TRBV7-9; D: TRBD1; J: TRBJ2-7; size: .; CDR3: CASSWGPGTGSYEQYF; DNA: TGTGCCAGCAGCTGGGGGCCCGGGACAGGTTCCTACGAGCAGTACTTC
V: TRBV6-1; D: .; J: TRBJ2-7; size: few; CDR3: CASSEALLDSNYEQYF; DNA: TGTGCCAGCAGTGAAGCGCTTCTCGACAGCAACTACGAGCAGTACTTC
V: TRBV7-9; D: .; J: TRBJ2-2; size: .; CDR3: CASRPYGAWATGELFF; DNA: TGTGCCAGCAGGCCTTATGGCGCGTGGGCTACCGGGGAGCTGTTTTTT
V: TRBV7-2; D: .; J: TRBJ2-5; size: .; CDR3: CASSFGLAGLKTQYF; DNA: TGTGCCAGCAGCTTTGGCCTGGCAGGGTTAAAGACCCAGTACTTC
V: TRBV14; D: TRBD1; J: TRBJ1-1; size: .; CDR3: CASSQLTGIETEAFF; DNA: TGTGCCAGCAGCCAATTGACAGGGATCGAAACTGAAGCTTTCTTT
V: TRBV5-1; D: .; J: TRBJ2-5; size: .; CDR3: CASRGGYQETQYF; DNA: TGCGCCAGCAGGGGGGGTTACCAAGAGACCCAGTACTTC
V: TRBV6-1; D: .; J: TRBJ2-7; size: .; CDR3: CASKGPYEQYF; DNA: TGTGCCAGCAAGGGCCCCTACGAGCAGTACTTC
V: TRBV29-1; D: TRBD1; J: TRBJ2-1; size: .; CDR3: CSGGGGQGPSYNEQFF; DNA: TGCAGCGGGGGGGGCGGACAGGGGCCTTCCTACAATGAGCAGTTCTTC
V: TRBV13; D: TRBD1; J: TRBJ1-2; size: .; CDR3: CASSTGTGDGYTF; DNA: TGTGCCAGCAGTACCGGGACAGGGGACGGCTACACCTTC
V: TRBV13; D: .; J: TRBJ1-2; size: .; CDR3: CASSLVGSNYGYTF; DNA: TGTGCCAGCAGCTTAGTGGGCAGCAACTATGGCTACACCTTC
V: TRBV27; D: TRBD1; J: TRBJ2-7; size: once; CDR3: CASRMGGTGNLYF; DNA: TGTGCCAGCAGAATGGGGGGGACAGGGAATTTGTACTTC
V: TRBV4-2; D: TRBD1; J: TRBJ2-5; size: .; CDR3: CASSQVGGQGSETQYF; DNA: TGTGCCAGCAGCCAAGTAGGGGGACAGGGGTCAGAGACCCAGTACTTC
V: TRBV5-6; D: .; J: TRBJ2-7; size: .; CDR3: CASSPVGVSYEQYF; DNA: TGTGCCAGCAGCCCTGTTGGGGTATCCTACGAGCAGTACTTC